The clone carrying this T cell receptor beta chain appeared many times. Its antigen is not identified. TCRdb redid the calling of the reads with MiXCR, one entry per CDR3 protein. This table holds 200,000 or so distinct CDR3 sequences, about 28% found once. Trimming cost V 3 bases and J 0 bases, with 18 bases left between them. The CDR3 is 19 residues long. Germline CDR1 reads SGHTA; CDR2 reads FQGNSA. The source of the sample is a study of T cell repertoires in cytomegalovirus infection. Study results and limitations: Dominant in the ex vivo response were TCR beta clonotypes restricted by HLA-C and specific for CMV. Using cumulative public TCR beta family frequency, the authors identified those who carried CMV together with the relevant HLA.

This TCR was sampled from a human donor in good health (CMV status not recorded). Some clones in this sample may be carry-over from other donors' samples. The specimen sequenced was PBMCs. This chain uses TRBV7-2 with TRBJ1-6; no clear D. The CDR3, as DNA: TGTGCCAGCAGCTTTGGGCAGACGCTTACACTCTCCTATAATTCACCCCTCCACTTT. Its protein is CASSFGQTLTLSYNSPLHF.